This TCR beta chain emerged from a study of cytomegalovirus exposure and HLA in healthy donors. Study-wide results and caveats: As immune exposure information, only CMV serostatus was available.

Germline V gene data show CDR1 as MNHNS and CDR2 as SASEGT. The CDR3 is 16 residues long. The V segment lost 3 bases and the J segment 8 bases; nucleotides outside the gene matches: 6. This clone has a handful of counts. Its matching antigen is unknown. Primers: 60 Vbeta forward and 13 Jbeta reverse. Profiling relied on immunoSEQ multiplex PCR, and the TCRdb table lists in-frame clones only, not all of them. This sample has 150,000 to 200,000 clones, with just over 70% found just once. The source is a man aged 18 to 29 in good health and CMV-seropositive. V usage is TRBV6-1 and J usage is TRBJ2-1; 14 positions agree with TRBD2. Sequenced material: PBMCs. The DNA for the CDR3 is TGTGCCAGCAGTGAGGGACTAGCGGGAGTTTCCCATGAGCAGTTCTTC. Its translation: CASSEGLAGVSHEQFF.